The present entry profiles one T cell receptor beta chain with its context. What it binds is not known. The data were taken from a study of naive and memory T cell subsets. V was clipped by 0 bases and J by 10 bases, with 9 bases between them. CDR3 length equals 12 residues. The germline V gene has CDR1 LGHDT and CDR2 YNNKEL (reference sequence). An equimolar mix of two oligonucleotides served as the beta constant-region primer for TRBC1 and TRBC2. Each CDR3 protein gets one entry after TCRdb re-called the UMI-ligation and nested PCR reads with MiXCR. The table records around 160,000 distinct CDR3 sequences, around 15% of them present only once. Points from the study as a whole: Clonotypes here are unpaired alpha or beta chain sequences. Especially in CD8 cells, naive repertoires contained a few larger clonotypes, possibly CD45RA-re-expressing memory cells. From naive to CM, EM and EMRA, diversity decreased and Gini increased. Activation and differentiation may alter RNA-based TCR counts.

The sequence derives from a human donor in good health. V and J are TRBV3-1 and TRBJ1-2, with D unresolved. The sample was naive CD4+ T cells from blood. The CDR3 nucleotides read TGTGCCAGCAGCCAAGAAGAGGTTCCCTACACCTTC. Translation gives CASSQEEVPYTF.